A selection of T cell receptor beta chains follows, all from one sample in a study of T cell repertoires in cytomegalovirus infection. TCRdb analysed the reads with MiXCR anew, one entry per CDR3 protein. The profile covers fewer than 300,000 distinct CDR3 sequences, with 20% to 30% appearing a single time and around 13% taken by the ten largest. The specimen sequenced was PBMCs. Source of these receptors: a human donor in good health (CMV status not recorded). Some clones in this sample may be carry-over from other donors' samples. CDR3s include the opening cysteine and the closing phenylalanine or tryptophan. D genes are given only for firm matches. Not every row has a clone size; where given, it reads once, few, many or a size class.

v_gene	abundance	d_gene	j_gene	CDR3aa	CDR3nt
TRBV10-3	-	-	TRBJ2-5	CATEQGDQETQYF	TGTGCCACGGAACAGGGAGATCAAGAGACCCAGTACTTC
TRBV7-2	many	-	TRBJ2-7	CASSNPSGIAYEGSTSYEQYF	TGTGCCAGCAGCAACCCCTCGGGAATAGCGTACGAAGGAAGCACATCCTACGAGCAGTACTTC
TRBV28	-	-	TRBJ1-3	CASILGSSNTIYF	TGTGCCAGCATACTCGGATCTTCCAACACCATATATTTT
TRBV19	-	-	TRBJ1-1	CACSLGQINTEAFF	TGTGCCTGTAGTCTAGGACAGATTAACACTGAAGCTTTCTTT
TRBV5-5	few	TRBD1	TRBJ2-1	CASSSGTGVIYEQFF	TGTGCCAGCAGCTCCGGGACAGGGGTTATTTATGAGCAGTTCTTC
TRBV6-2/TRBV6-3	few	TRBD2	TRBJ2-1	CASSYPGLAGWNEQFF	TGTGCCAGCAGTTACCCCGGACTAGCGGGATGGAATGAGCAGTTCTTC
TRBV4-3	few	-	TRBJ1-6	CASSQESPPSGSPLHF	TGCGCCAGCAGCCAAGAAAGTCCCCCAAGCGGTTCACCCCTCCACTTT
TRBV7-3	many	-	TRBJ2-1	CASSSLAGGQSSYNEQFF	TGTGCCAGCAGCTCCTTAGCCGGGGGCCAAAGCTCCTACAATGAGCAGTTCTTC
TRBV7-9	-	-	TRBJ1-5	CASSADNNQPQHF	TGTGCCAGCAGCGCCGACAACAATCAGCCCCAGCATTTT
TRBV28	-	-	TRBJ1-1	CASSRIQMNTEAFF	TGTGCCAGCAGCCGGATACAAATGAACACTGAAGCTTTCTTT
TRBV7-3	few	-	TRBJ2-6	CASSSQTGASGANVLTF	TGTGCCAGCAGCTCTCAGACGGGGGCCTCTGGGGCCAACGTCCTGACTTTC
TRBV4-3	-	TRBD2	TRBJ2-7	CASSQDGGGGSPGGEQYF	TGCGCCAGCAGCCAAGATGGAGGGGGAGGGTCCCCGGGGGGGGAGCAGTACTTC
TRBV5-4	-	TRBD1	TRBJ2-7	CASSLVQGAPNEQYF	TGTGCCAGCAGCTTGGTTCAGGGGGCACCCAACGAGCAGTACTTC
TRBV7-7	many	-	TRBJ2-3	CASSLGTADTQYF	TGTGCTAGCAGCTTAGGGACTGCAGATACGCAGTATTTT
TRBV7-2	many	-	TRBJ2-7	CASSLLTDSASYEQYF	TGTGCCAGCAGCTTATTAACGGACTCCGCGTCCTACGAGCAGTACTTC
TRBV28	few	TRBD1	TRBJ1-1	CASSLPPTGFEAFF	TGTGCCAGCAGTTTACCCCCGACAGGGTTTGAAGCTTTCTTT
TRBV7-2	many	TRBD1	TRBJ1-6	CASSLTRGTGDNSPLHF	TGTGCCAGCAGCTTAACCCGGGGGACAGGGGATAATTCACCCCTCCACTTT
TRBV7-9	few	-	TRBJ1-4	CASSVGQSNEKLFF	TGTGCCAGCAGCGTCGGACAGTCTAATGAAAAACTGTTTTTT
TRBV29-1	-	-	TRBJ2-1	CSVKPQSSYNEQFF	TGCAGCGTCAAGCCTCAGAGCTCCTACAATGAGCAGTTCTTC
TRBV2	-	TRBD2	TRBJ2-4	CASSSLSSGGVAKNIQYF	TGTGCCAGCAGCAGCTTATCTAGCGGGGGTGTAGCCAAAAACATTCAGTACTTC
TRBV6-2/TRBV6-3	many	-	TRBJ2-2	CASMVGKGELFF	TGTGCCAGCATGGTCGGGAAGGGGGAGCTGTTTTTT
TRBV20-1	few	-	TRBJ2-5	CSARDQRLSGETQYF	TGCAGTGCTAGAGATCAACGCCTATCGGGAGAGACCCAGTACTTC
TRBV9	-	-	TRBJ2-1	CASSVQVYNEQFF	TGTGCCAGCAGCGTCCAGGTGTACAATGAGCAGTTCTTC
TRBV9	-	TRBD2	TRBJ2-1	CASRAAGGSYNEQFF	TGTGCCAGCAGGGCCGCGGGGGGCTCCTACAATGAGCAGTTCTTC
TRBV28	-	-	TRBJ2-7	CASSSPPGTYEQYF	TGTGCCAGCAGTTCCCCCCCCGGGACCTACGAGCAGTACTTC
TRBV5-4	-	-	TRBJ2-7	CASSPTGWNEQYF	TGTGCCAGCAGCCCGACAGGTTGGAACGAGCAGTACTTC
TRBV20-1	-	-	TRBJ1-5	CSASESRGPQHF	TGCAGTGCTAGTGAAAGCCGTGGGCCCCAGCATTTT
TRBV6-1	few	-	TRBJ1-5	CASSELSGIFGNQPQHF	TGTGCCAGCAGTGAATTGTCCGGGATCTTCGGCAATCAGCCCCAGCATTTT
TRBV6-5	few	-	TRBJ1-4	CASSYSFQVAGGEKLFF	TGTGCCAGCAGTTACTCGTTTCAGGTCGCGGGAGGTGAAAAACTGTTTTTT
TRBV6-1	few	-	TRBJ1-5	CASHDRPGQPQHF	TGTGCCAGCCACGACAGACCGGGACAGCCCCAGCATTTT
TRBV14	few	TRBD2	TRBJ2-1	CASSQDLSSGNEQFF	TGTGCCAGCAGCCAAGATCTAAGTAGCGGGAATGAGCAGTTCTTC
TRBV7-2	few	-	TRBJ2-1	CASSPGTLLYNEQFF	TGTGCCAGCAGCCCCGGGACTCTTCTTTACAATGAGCAGTTCTTC
TRBV18	-	-	TRBJ2-1	CASSPSWSSYNEQFF	TGTGCCAGCTCACCGAGTTGGAGCTCCTACAATGAGCAGTTCTTC
TRBV7-2	-	-	TRBJ1-3	CASSPRGGGNTIYF	TGTGCCAGCAGCCCAAGGGGTGGTGGAAACACCATATATTTT
TRBV7-2	many	-	TRBJ1-3	CASSLTGVSGGGDTIYF	TGTGCCAGCAGCTTAACCGGTGTGTCGGGTGGCGGGGACACCATATATTTT
TRBV6-2/TRBV6-3	-	TRBD2	TRBJ2-7	CASSYGSGTIYEQYF	TGTGCCAGCAGTTACGGCAGCGGGACGATCTACGAGCAGTACTTC
TRBV20-1	-	TRBD2	TRBJ2-5	CSAGKDTGLAGGETQYF	TGCAGTGCCGGAAAAGATACCGGACTAGCGGGGGGGGAGACCCAGTACTTC
TRBV29-1	-	-	TRBJ2-3	CSVDGTPSTDTQYF	TGCAGCGTTGACGGAACACCTAGCACAGATACGCAGTATTTT
TRBV28	once	TRBD1	TRBJ2-7	CASSPDRELSYEQYF	TGTGCCAGCAGTCCCGACAGGGAACTCTCCTACGAGCAGTACTTC
TRBV7-8	many	-	TRBJ2-3	CASSLAEGVNSDTQYF	TGTGCCAGCAGCTTAGCGGAGGGAGTTAATTCAGATACGCAGTATTTT
TRBV20-1	-	TRBD2	TRBJ2-1	CSARDLTSGHLNEQFF	TGCAGTGCTAGAGATCTTACTAGCGGACACCTCAATGAGCAGTTCTTC
TRBV25-1	-	-	TRBJ1-1	CASSDAVNTEAFF	TGTGCCAGCAGTGATGCAGTAAACACTGAAGCTTTCTTT
TRBV11-2	-	-	TRBJ1-1	CASGAYTEAFF	TGTGCCAGCGGGGCCTACACTGAAGCTTTCTTT
TRBV6-1	-	-	TRBJ2-2	CASIPGESGELFF	TGTGCCAGCATTCCAGGGGAGTCTGGGGAGCTGTTTTTT